These T cell receptor beta chains were read from a single sample in a study of cytotoxic CD8 clonotypes in ibrutinib-treated CLL. Clones were read by immunoSEQ multiplex PCR, and TCRdb kept only the in-frame ones, dropping some. The sample lists tens of thousands of clones, 90% occurring once. This specimen consisted of PBMCs, obtained after 12 months of ibrutinib treatment. Source of these receptors: a human donor with chronic lymphocytic leukemia. The CDR3 runs from the conserved cysteine through the conserved F or W. Each record gives: V gene, J gene, CDR3 protein.

>TRBV4-1|TRBJ1-3
CASSQDRDRVSGNTIYF
>TRBV27|TRBJ1-6
CASSLSRQRHNSPLHF
>TRBV6-1|TRBJ2-6
CASSVADITWAGANVLTF
>TRBV7-2|TRBJ1-2
CASSPDRGLYGYTF
>TRBV6-5|TRBJ1-2
CASSYSRPEDGYTF
>TRBV7-2|TRBJ2-5
CASSPTPANTETQYF
>TRBV28|TRBJ1-6
CASGLGNRSPLHF
>TRBV27|TRBJ1-1
CASSFGQGGRAFF
>TRBV2|TRBJ2-1
CASSKDYANEQFF
>TRBV5-4|TRBJ1-2
CASSSWQGSYGYTF
>TRBV28|TRBJ1-4
CASSLEGANEKLFF
>TRBV7-9|TRBJ1-1
CASSLGFSDGTEAFF
>TRBV28|TRBJ1-2
CASSPSGTGVYGYTF
>TRBV7-9|TRBJ2-1
CASSSTGLTYNEQFF
>TRBV5-1|TRBJ2-2
CASSGGSRDTGELFF
>TRBV11-1|TRBJ1-1
CASSLGQKTEAFF
>TRBV18|TRBJ2-2
CASSPRTTANTGELFF
>TRBV6-6|TRBJ2-1
CASSQTDRYSYNEQFF
>TRBV28|TRBJ1-2
CASSGTGVDPYGYTF
>TRBV18|TRBJ2-3
CASSSTSPRGTDTQYF
>TRBV5-1|TRBJ1-3
CASSLVGYGQRDVYF
>TRBV6-1|TRBJ2-7
CASSEGRRGPIYEQYF
>TRBV19|TRBJ1-3
CASGDRNTIYF